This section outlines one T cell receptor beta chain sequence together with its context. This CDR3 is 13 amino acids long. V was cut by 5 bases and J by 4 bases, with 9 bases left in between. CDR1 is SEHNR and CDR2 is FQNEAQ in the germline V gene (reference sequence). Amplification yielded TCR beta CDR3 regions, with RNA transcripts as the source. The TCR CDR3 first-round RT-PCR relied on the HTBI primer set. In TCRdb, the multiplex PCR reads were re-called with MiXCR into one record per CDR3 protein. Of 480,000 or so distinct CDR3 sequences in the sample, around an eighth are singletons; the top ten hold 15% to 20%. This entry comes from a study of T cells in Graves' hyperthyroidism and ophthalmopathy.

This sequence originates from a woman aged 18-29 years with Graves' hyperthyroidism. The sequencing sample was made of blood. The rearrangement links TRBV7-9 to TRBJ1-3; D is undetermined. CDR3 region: CASSTTEGNTIYF. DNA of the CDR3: TGTGCCAGCAGCACAACAGAGGGAAACACCATATATTTT.